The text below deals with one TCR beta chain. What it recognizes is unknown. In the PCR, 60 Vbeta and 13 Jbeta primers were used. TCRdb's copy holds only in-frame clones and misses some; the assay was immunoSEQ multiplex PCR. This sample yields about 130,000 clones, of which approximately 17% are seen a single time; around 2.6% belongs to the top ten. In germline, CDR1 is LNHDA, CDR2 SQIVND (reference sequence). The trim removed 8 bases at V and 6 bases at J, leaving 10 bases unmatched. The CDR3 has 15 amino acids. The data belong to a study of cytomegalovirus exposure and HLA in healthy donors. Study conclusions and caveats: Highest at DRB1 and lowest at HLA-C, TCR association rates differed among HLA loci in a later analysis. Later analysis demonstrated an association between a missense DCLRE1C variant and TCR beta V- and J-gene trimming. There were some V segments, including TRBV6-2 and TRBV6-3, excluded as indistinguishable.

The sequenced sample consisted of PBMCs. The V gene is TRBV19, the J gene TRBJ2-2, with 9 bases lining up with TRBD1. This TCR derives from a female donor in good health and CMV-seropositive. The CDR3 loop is CASSIRDRAAGELFF. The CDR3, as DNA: TGTGCCAGTTCGATCCGGGACAGGGCCGCCGGGGAGCTGTTTTTT.